This T cell receptor (beta chain) was captured in a study of cytomegalovirus exposure and HLA in healthy donors. Notes on the study in general: TRBV6-2, TRBV6-3 and some other V segments were unresolvable in 87-base-pair reads.

Note on this clone: What it binds is not known.

The study ran its PCR with 60 Vbeta and 13 Jbeta primers. Sequencing used immunoSEQ multiplex PCR; TCRdb keeps in-frame clones, though not all of them. The sample's table shows roughly 200,000 clones. Germline CDR1 and CDR2: SGHVS and FNYEAQ. The CDR3 is made up of 16 amino acids. The TCR comes from a girl aged 2-10 years in good health and CMV-seropositive. The chain has TRBV7-6 and TRBJ2-5, with a weak D call TRBD2 (6 bases). The J call may be wrong; the DNA end is better matched by TRBJ2-7. Input material: PBMCs. The CDR3 DNA follows: TGTGCCAGCAGCTTAGGGGGGAGTATGGGACTCTACGAGCAGTACTTC. It is translated as CASSLGGSMGLYEQYF.